This T cell receptor beta chain was sequenced during a study of T-cell memory formation after mild COVID-19. The CDR3 has 13 residues. Trimming shortened V by 0 bases and J by 5 bases, and 5 bases separated the two germline ends. CDR1 and CDR2 from the germline V gene are SGHDT and YYEEEE. TCRdb re-called the 5' RACE reads through MiXCR, storing one row per CDR3 protein. The sample records hundreds of thousands of distinct CDR3 sequences, roughly 18% being singletons. This clonotype has just a few counts. Its antigen is currently unknown. Study conclusions and caveats: A second wave of clones peaked on day 37, and their SARS-CoV-2 specificity went unconfirmed.

Material for sequencing was PBMCs or a T cell subset sorted from them (not recorded which). The receptor was isolated from an adult woman who had mild COVID-19 (a few samples of this study predate the infection). Cell type and time point are not known. This chain uses TRBV5-6 with TRBJ2-2; D unresolved. CDR3 protein: CASSLGKTGELFF. The CDR3 DNA is TGTGCCAGCAGCTTGGGAAAGACCGGGGAGCTGTTTTTT.